The present entry profiles one T cell receptor beta chain with its context. The assay was immunoSEQ multiplex PCR, and TCRdb's table has in-frame clones only and misses some. The profile shows 45,000 to 60,000 clones, just over 90% of them singletons. This CDR3 has 12 amino acids. Deletions cut 5 bases from V and 4 bases from J, with 9 bases between. Germline V gene data show CDR1 as SGHAT and CDR2 as FQDESV (reference sequence). The source of the sample is a study of T cell changes during pregnancy in multiple sclerosis. The chain recombines TRBV11-1 with TRBJ2-7; a weak D match, TRBD2 (5 bases). The sequenced sample was peripheral blood, obtained in the second trimester of pregnancy. The sequence was collected from a female donor with multiple sclerosis, enrolled in a pregnancy study. CDR3 residues: CASSPGDYEQYF. In DNA, the CDR3 is TGTGCCAGCAGCCCCGGGGATTACGAGCAGTACTTC.